The 21 T cell receptor beta chains listed next were all sequenced from one sample in a study of blood T cells in healthy people across ages (dated by TCRdb to between 2014 and 2017). The library was made by 5' RACE. The reads were generated on an Illumina HiSeq 2500. A second roughly 7 to 11 cycle PCR used a sample-barcoded 5' primer and a J-beta primer mix. TCRdb passed the public sequencing reads through fastp at Q25 and MiXCR, retaining productive beta sequences. Each CDR3 protein appears once, grouped with its most common genes and DNA. This sample is represented by over 1.5 million distinct CDR3 sequences; roughly 52% of them were singletons. Together, the top ten hold around 2.1% of the sample. The sample taken for sequencing was blood. These receptors were taken from a middle-aged woman in good health.

This clonotype was detected once. The germline gene is not matched at one end of the junction; a read error may be the cause. The chain couples TRBV7-6 to TRBJ2-5; perhaps D is TRBD1 or TRBD2 (5 bases each). Germline assignment: CDR1 SGHVS and CDR2 FNYEAQ. The CDR3 has 16 residues. CDR3 nucleotides: TGTTCCAGCAGCTTAGGATGGGCAGGGAGCGAAGAGACCCAGTACTTC. Amino acid sequence: CSSSLGWAGSEETQYF.

The chain uses TRBV6-6 and TRBJ2-3, with 9 nucleotides matching TRBD1. The germline V gene has CDR1 MNHNY and CDR2 SVGAGI (reference sequence). The junction had 5 bases not matched to a gene; V was cut back by 2 bases and J by 5 bases. This CDR3 comprises 15 residues. In nucleotides, the CDR3 is TGTGCCAGCAGTTACGATCGGACAGGGGTAGATACGCAGTATTTT. This translates into CASSYDRTGVDTQYF.

The chain carries TRBV3-1 and TRBJ2-7; the D call may be TRBD1 or TRBD2 (5 bases each). The J call is uncertain, as TRBJ2-5 better fits the DNA end. Per the germline V gene, CDR1 is LGHDT and CDR2 is YNNKEL (reference sequence). CDR3 size: 16 residues. CDR3 amino acids: CASSVLRGVGKETQYF. CDR3 nucleotides: TGTGCCAGCAGTGTACTAAGAGGGGTTGGGAAAGAGACCCAGTACTTC.

This sequence joins TRBV28 and TRBJ2-4; D is undetermined. With the DNA end fitting TRBJ2-5 better, the J assignment may be wrong. The CDR3 is 15 amino acids. CDR1 is MDHEN and CDR2 is SYDVKM in the germline V gene. This chain's CDR3 is CASSFGDGDGETQYF. Written as DNA, the CDR3 is TGTGCCAGCAGTTTTGGGGATGGCGATGGGGAGACCCAGTACTTC.

This chain joins TRBV27 and TRBJ2-6; D unclear. Per germline, CDR1 MNHEY and CDR2 SMNVEV (reference sequence). The CDR3 has 18 residues. Between the trimmed V and J ends, which lost 3 bases and 4 bases, there was a span of 19 bases. The DNA of the CDR3 is TGTGCCAGCAGTTTGGCCTCGGTGGCATGGAGAGGGGCCAACGTCCTGACTTTC. Protein sequence: CASSLASVAWRGANVLTF.

The rearrangement joins TRBV18 to TRBJ1-1; 8 nucleotides match TRBD1. V trimming: 2 bases; J trimming: 5 bases; junction bases outside the gene matches: 7. In germline, CDR1 is KGHSH, CDR2 LQKENI. There are 15 residues in the CDR3. The CDR3 DNA reads as TGTGCCAGCTCACCAATGACAGGGGCTCAAACTGAAGCTTTCTTT. It translates to CASSPMTGAQTEAFF.

This clonotype was detected a few times. The chain has TRBV4-1 and TRBJ2-5; D might be TRBD1 or TRBD2, each matching 5 bases. Trimming pared 0 bases from V and 5 bases from J, leaving 10 bases between. CDR1 and CDR2 from the germline V gene are MGHRA and YSYEKL. The CDR3 extends over 14 amino acids. The CDR3 DNA follows: TGCGCCAGCAGCCAAGAGGGACGGTGGGAGACCCAGTACTTC. The encoded protein is CASSQEGRWETQYF.

V gene TRBV20-1 combines with J gene TRBJ1-2; 9 bases match TRBD1. Trimming cost V 2 bases and J 8 bases; bases outside gene matches: 6. CDR3 size: 13 residues. Germline V gene lookup returns CDR1 DFQATT and CDR2 SNEGSKA (reference sequence). The CDR3 protein is CSARTGTGSGYTF. In DNA form, the CDR3 reads TGCAGTGCTAGAACAGGGACAGGGAGCGGCTACACCTTC.

V usage is TRBV29-1 and J usage is TRBJ2-5; 7 bases match TRBD2. This CDR3 has 12 residues. The V gene's germline CDR1 is SQVTM and CDR2 ANQGSEA. V trimming: 4 bases; J trimming: 11 bases; junction bases outside the gene matches: 10. CDR3 in amino acids: CSVVVASGVQYF. The CDR3 bases are TGCAGCGTTGTGGTGGCTAGCGGTGTGCAGTACTTC. The entire variable domain, with the rest obtained from reference TRBV29-1 and TRBJ2-5, is as follows: SAVISQKPSRDICQRGTSLTIQCQVDSQVTMMFWYRQQPGQSLTLIATANQGSEATYESGFVIDKFPISRPNLTFSTLTVSNMSPEDSSIYLCSVVVASGVQYFGPGTRLLVL.

This clonotype was counted a few times. This chain connects TRBV6-6 to TRBJ2-5; either TRBD1 or TRBD2 may fit D (6 bases each). The CDR3 spans 16 residues. CDR1 is MNHNY and CDR2 is SVGAGI in the germline V gene (reference sequence). Trimming took 5 bases from V and 4 from J, leaving 20 bases between them. In DNA form, the CDR3 reads TGTGCCAGCAGTCTCGCCGGGACACCCGGGGGAGAGACCCAGTACTTC. The encoded protein is CASSLAGTPGGETQYF.

The rearrangement links TRBV7-2 to TRBJ2-7; 11 nucleotides match TRBD1. From germline, CDR1 is SGHTA and CDR2 FQGNSA. The CDR3 length is 15 residues. Losses at the gene ends were 5 bases for V and 7 bases for J; bases not matched to a gene: 10. The CDR3 is CASSPGTGGWGEQYF. The DNA of the CDR3 is TGTGCCAGCAGCCCCGGGACAGGGGGATGGGGAGAGCAGTACTTC.

Note on this clonotype: Mismatch with germline at one junction end may stem from a read error. The chain has TRBV7-7 and TRBJ2-5, with 9 bases aligning to TRBD1. Germline values: CDR1 SSHAT, CDR2 FNYEAQ (reference sequence). The CDR3 consists of 17 residues. The CDR3 DNA follows: TGTGCTAGCAGCCGCGCCCCGGACAGGGGCGATGGAGAGACCCAGTACTTC. Amino acids: CASSRAPDRGDGETQYF.

This chain links TRBV28 with TRBJ1-2, with a tentative D call TRBD1 (6 bases). The V gene lost 6 bases and the J gene lost 7 bases, with 18 bases spanning the gap. Looked up from germline, CDR1 is MDHEN and CDR2 is SYDVKM. CDR3 length: 14 residues. CDR3 sequence (DNA): TGTGCCAGCAGCCGGGATAATACAGGGTTTGGCTACACCTTC. Translating it yields CASSRDNTGFGYTF.

The chain has TRBV4-3 and TRBJ2-1, with 10 bases that match TRBD2. V dropped 0 bases and J dropped 12; count of bases not matched to a gene: 5. The CDR3 is 14 residues long. Germline V gene lookup returns CDR1 LGHNA and CDR2 YSLEER. The CDR3 DNA reads TGCGCCAGCAGCCAAGATCCCCTAGCGGGGGCGCAGTTCTTC. It is translated as CASSQDPLAGAQFF.

This clonotype was seen a few times. This chain uses TRBV6-2 or TRBV6-3 with TRBJ2-5, with TRBD2 identical over 7 bases. V dropped 6 bases and J dropped 5; count of bases not matched to a gene: 9. The CDR3 sequence is 14 residues long. CDR1 and CDR2 (germline): MNHEY, SVGEGT. As DNA, the CDR3 is TGTGCCAGCAGGAACGAGCGGGGCCGGGAGACCCAGTACTTC. Amino acids: CASRNERGRETQYF.

CDR3 sequence reads: CASSSLAGGPIQETQYF. The CDR3 bases are TGTGCCAGCAGTTCTTTAGCGGGGGGACCGATACAAGAGACCCAGTACTTC. The genes are TRBV28 and TRBJ2-5; 10 bases fit TRBD2. After removal of 4 bases from V and 2 bases from J, the junction contained 10 bases not matched to a gene. The CDR3 is 17 residues long. The germline gives CDR1 MDHEN, CDR2 SYDVKM.

The V gene is TRBV7-9, the J gene TRBJ2-7; D is unresolved. The CDR3 length is 16 residues. Germline assignment: CDR1 SEHNR and CDR2 FQNEAQ (reference sequence). The V end lost 2 bases, the J end lost 0 bases, and 14 bases lay between the germline ends. CDR3 sequence: CASSLMRTGSSYEQYF. CDR3 DNA: TGTGCCAGCAGCTTAATGAGAACGGGCAGCTCCTACGAGCAGTACTTC.

This chain uses TRBV20-1 with TRBJ1-2; 7 positions agree with TRBD1. J lost 2 bases, V lost 2 bases, and 11 bases had no gene match. This CDR3 is built from 16 residues. Germline values: CDR1 DFQATT, CDR2 SNEGSKA (reference sequence). The CDR3 reads CSARNQGGDSNYGYTF. The CDR3 DNA reads TGCAGTGCTAGAAATCAGGGGGGCGATTCAAACTATGGCTACACCTTC.

In its sample, this clonotype was seen a few times. This chain uses TRBV12-3 or TRBV12-4 with TRBJ1-4, with 10 bases fitting TRBD1. CDR3 length: 18 residues. V was clipped by 4 bases and J by 0 bases; unmatched bases: 8. CDR3 sequence (DNA): TGTGCCAGCAGTTCCGACAGGGGGCACGGGCCAACTAATGAAAAACTGTTTTTT. It specifies CASSSDRGHGPTNEKLFF.

The genes are TRBV11-2 and TRBJ2-3; the D gene is possibly TRBD1 (5 bases). This CDR3 is 14 amino acids long. V shed 4 bases and J shed 2 bases, with 10 bases lying between them. Germline lookup yields CDR1 SGHAT and CDR2 FQNNGV. The CDR3 DNA is TGTGCCAGCAGCTCCGGACATAACACAGATACGCAGTATTTT. Its protein product is CASSSGHNTDTQYF.

The V call is TRBV6-5, the J call TRBJ2-3; D is perhaps TRBD2 (7 bases). This CDR3 contains 15 residues. Germline V gene lookup returns CDR1 MNHEY and CDR2 SVGAGI. Deletions cut 5 bases from V and 3 bases from J, with 15 bases between. The CDR3: CASSTGGGRTDTQYF. As DNA, the CDR3 is TGTGCCAGCAGTACGGGCGGGGGCAGGACAGATACGCAGTATTTT.